These T cell receptor beta chains were read from a single sample in a study of shared clonotypes between healthy human individuals. Sequenced by immunoSEQ multiplex PCR; TCRdb stores in-frame clones only, minus some. The sample holds over 850,000 clones, around 78% seen once. Sequenced input: memory CD4+ T cells from PBMCs. These receptors were collected from a man between 18 and 29 years old in good health. Some clones in this sample may be carry-over from other donors' samples. CDR3s include the opening cysteine and the closing phenylalanine or tryptophan. The D gene is left open where the match is weak. Size tells how often a clone was seen (once, few, many) or the class of an expanded clone, and some rows leave it out.

V: TRBV20-1; D: .; J: TRBJ1-2; size: .; DNA: TGCAGTGCTCTAACTCCGGCGGGCTACACCTTC; CDR3: CSALTPAGYTF
V: TRBV10-3; D: TRBD2; J: TRBJ2-1; size: .; DNA: TGTGCCATCAGTGAAAACCCAGCGGGAGGGCCTCATGAGCAGTTCTTC; CDR3: CAISENPAGGPHEQFF
V: TRBV7-9; D: .; J: TRBJ1-4; size: once; DNA: TGTGCCAGCAGCTTTGGGGAGGCGGGCGAAAAACTGTTTTTT; CDR3: CASSFGEAGEKLFF
V: TRBV28; D: TRBD1; J: TRBJ2-5; size: .; DNA: TGTGCCAGCAGTTTACCGACAGGGGAAGAGACCCAGTACTTC; CDR3: CASSLPTGEETQYF
V: TRBV29-1; D: TRBD1; J: TRBJ2-7; size: .; DNA: TGCAGCGTGGGACAGTACGAGCAGTACTTC; CDR3: CSVGQYEQYF
V: TRBV4-1; D: TRBD2; J: TRBJ2-1; size: .; DNA: TGCGCCAGCAGCCAATACGTTACTAGCGGGTTGAATGAGCAGTTCTTC; CDR3: CASSQYVTSGLNEQFF
V: TRBV6-1; D: .; J: TRBJ2-5; size: few; DNA: TGTGCCAGCAGTGGTGGCCAGTTCTCGGGGGAGACCCAGTACTTC; CDR3: CASSGGQFSGETQYF
V: TRBV28; D: .; J: TRBJ2-7; size: .; DNA: TGTGCCAGCAGTTCCGTCGGCGGCGGGGCCAACGAGCAGTACTTC; CDR3: CASSSVGGGANEQYF
V: TRBV5-1; D: .; J: TRBJ1-1; size: once; DNA: TGCGCCACTAAACCGAGGACGGACACTGAAGCTTTCTTT; CDR3: CATKPRTDTEAFF
V: TRBV7-8; D: .; J: TRBJ1-5; size: few; DNA: TGTGCCAGCAGCTTATACAGAAAGGCAAGGGGCAATCAGCCCCAGCATTTT; CDR3: CASSLYRKARGNQPQHF
V: TRBV19; D: TRBD1; J: TRBJ1-5; size: .; DNA: TGTGCCAGTGATAGGGAATGGGGCAGGGGGGCTGCGAATCAGCCCCAGCATTTT; CDR3: CASDREWGRGAANQPQHF
V: TRBV9; D: .; J: TRBJ2-3; size: .; DNA: TGTGCCAGCAGCGTAGAAGGTGGCACAGATACGCAGTATTTT; CDR3: CASSVEGGTDTQYF
V: TRBV2; D: .; J: TRBJ2-5; size: .; DNA: TGTGCCAGAGGTATTTGGAGGCTAGCGAAGGAGACCCAGTACTTC; CDR3: CARGIWRLAKETQYF
V: TRBV5-1; D: .; J: TRBJ2-1; size: .; DNA: TGCGCCAGCAGCTGGTTTGAATCCTACAATGAGCAGTTCTTC; CDR3: CASSWFESYNEQFF
V: TRBV6-5; D: .; J: TRBJ1-5; size: once; DNA: TGTGCCAGCAGTTACTCGTCTGTACAGCCCCAGCATTTT; CDR3: CASSYSSVQPQHF
V: TRBV5-1; D: .; J: TRBJ2-1; size: few; DNA: TGCGCCAGCAGCTTGAGGATTGCTTTCAATGAGCAGTTCTTC; CDR3: CASSLRIAFNEQFF
V: TRBV5-1; D: .; J: TRBJ2-7; size: .; DNA: TGCGCCAGCAGCTTCGGCTCGGACTACGAGCAGTACTTC; CDR3: CASSFGSDYEQYF
V: TRBV7-3; D: TRBD1; J: TRBJ2-7; size: .; DNA: TGTGCCAGCAGCTTCCGGACAGGGGAACCCTACGAGCAGTACTTC; CDR3: CASSFRTGEPYEQYF
V: TRBV19; D: TRBD1; J: TRBJ1-2; size: once; DNA: TGTGCCAGTTTCGGGACAGGGCAATCAATTAACTATGGCTACACCTTC; CDR3: CASFGTGQSINYGYTF
V: TRBV7-2; D: .; J: TRBJ2-5; size: few; DNA: TGTGCCAGCAGCCGATCAGGCTTGGCGGGTGGGGGGGAGACCCAGTACTTC; CDR3: CASSRSGLAGGGETQYF
V: TRBV18; D: TRBD2; J: TRBJ2-1; size: .; DNA: TGTGCCAGCTCACCGTCCGGGACTAGCGGGAGGAATGAGCAGTTCTTC; CDR3: CASSPSGTSGRNEQFF
V: TRBV30; D: TRBD1; J: TRBJ2-7; size: .; DNA: TGTGCCTGGGCACAGGGGGGCTCCTACGAGCAGTACTTC; CDR3: CAWAQGGSYEQYF
V: TRBV7-3; D: TRBD1; J: TRBJ2-2; size: .; DNA: TGTGCCAGCAGCCCATGGGGGACAGCGACCGGGGAGCTGTTTTTT; CDR3: CASSPWGTATGELFF
V: TRBV28; D: TRBD1; J: TRBJ2-2; size: .; DNA: TGTGCCAGCAGGAGACAGGGGGCGAACACCGGGGAGCTGTTTTTT; CDR3: CASRRQGANTGELFF
V: TRBV28; D: TRBD1; J: TRBJ2-7; size: once; DNA: TGTGCCAGCAGGCCCGGGACAGGGGGGTCCTACGAGCAGTACTTC; CDR3: CASRPGTGGSYEQYF
V: TRBV13; D: TRBD2; J: TRBJ2-5; size: few; DNA: TGTGCCAGCAGCTTAGACGGGAGGGCGGAAGAGACCCAGTACTTC; CDR3: CASSLDGRAEETQYF
V: TRBV5-1; D: .; J: TRBJ2-3; size: .; DNA: TGCGCCAGCAGCCGGGGCACAGATACGCAGTATTTT; CDR3: CASSRGTDTQYF
V: TRBV5-4; D: .; J: TRBJ2-3; size: .; DNA: TGTGCCAGCAGTCTCCCGAGAGGTTTGGACACAGATACGCAGTATTTT; CDR3: CASSLPRGLDTDTQYF
V: TRBV5-6; D: .; J: TRBJ1-4; size: .; DNA: TGTGCCAGCAGCTCCACAGGGACTTCCACCGAAAAACTGTTTTTT; CDR3: CASSSTGTSTEKLFF
V: TRBV28; D: .; J: TRBJ1-5; size: .; DNA: TGTGCCAGCCGGGGGCCCAATCAGCCCCAGCATTTT; CDR3: CASRGPNQPQHF
V: TRBV13; D: .; J: TRBJ2-1; size: .; DNA: TGTGCCAGCAGCTCCCCCCGGACTAAGCGTAACAATGAGCAGTTCTTC; CDR3: CASSSPRTKRNNEQFF
V: TRBV19; D: .; J: TRBJ1-4; size: few; DNA: TGTGCCAGTAGTCCTGGGTCGGGACCTAATGAAAAACTGTTTTTT; CDR3: CASSPGSGPNEKLFF
V: TRBV2; D: TRBD2; J: TRBJ2-3; size: .; DNA: TGTGCCAGCCACCCCGGGGGGACAGATACGCAGTATTTT; CDR3: CASHPGGTDTQYF
V: TRBV28; D: TRBD1; J: TRBJ2-7; size: once; DNA: TGTGCCAGCAGTCCGCCCCCGGGACAGGGATCCTACGAGCAGTACTTC; CDR3: CASSPPPGQGSYEQYF